One and the same sample provided the 22 T cell receptor beta chains below, sequenced in a study of blood T cell repertoires in COVID-19. The assay was immunoSEQ multiplex PCR, and TCRdb's table has in-frame clones only and misses some. The repertoire holds some 38,000 clones, with almost 90% as singletons. Sequencing was carried out using peripheral blood. The receptors were gathered from a man between 60 and 70 years old with active or convalescent COVID-19.

V gene TRBV25-1 combines with J gene TRBJ2-7, with D perhaps matching TRBD2 (6 bases). The V end lost 9 bases, the J end lost 7 bases, and 16 bases lay between the germline ends. In germline, CDR1 is MGHDK, CDR2 SYGVNS. The CDR3 sequence is 12 residues long. The CDR3 sequence: CASLTPRGEQYF. CDR3 bases: TGTGCCAGTTTGACACCCCGGGGGGAGCAGTACTTC.

This clone was detected only a few times. The gene calls are TRBV5-4 and TRBJ1-1, with unresolved D. Between the trimmed V and J ends, which lost 0 bases and 12 bases, there was a span of 15 bases. Germline loops: CDR1 SGHNT, CDR2 YYREEE (reference sequence). The CDR3 covers 13 residues. The CDR3 region has the DNA TGTGCCAGCAGCTTGGACAGCCACGTTTCGTCTTTCTTT. As protein: CASSLDSHVSSFF.

This rearrangement joins TRBV6-1 to TRBJ2-1; TRBD2 agrees at 8 bases. Germline V gene sequence: CDR1 MNHNS, CDR2 SASEGT. With 2 bases clipped from V and 0 bases from J, the junction kept 3 bases outside the gene matches. This CDR3 is built from 16 residues. The CDR3 spells CASSEPLAASYNEQFF. The CDR3 DNA is TGTGCCAGCAGTGAACCACTAGCGGCCTCCTACAATGAGCAGTTCTTC.

This clone turned up a few times. The chain combines TRBV2 with TRBJ2-7; 7 bases map to TRBD1. Unmatched junction bases numbered 2, after V lost 9 bases and J lost 3 bases. This CDR3 is 11 amino acids long. Germline loops: CDR1 SNHLY, CDR2 FYNNEI. The CDR3 is CASRQGYEQYF. CDR3 in DNA: TGTGCCAGTAGACAGGGCTACGAGCAGTACTTC.

This clone appeared a single time. The chain couples TRBV2 to TRBJ2-2; a weak D match, TRBD2 (6 bases). In germline, CDR1 is SNHLY, CDR2 FYNNEI. The V end lost 10 bases, the J end lost 1 base, and 19 bases lay between the germline ends. The CDR3 is made up of 16 amino acids. Here the CDR3 reads CAIPRGRSRNTGELFF. The CDR3 DNA reads TGTGCCATCCCGCGGGGAAGGAGTAGGAACACCGGGGAGCTGTTTTTT.

V gene TRBV6-1 combines with J gene TRBJ1-2; weak D call: TRBD1 (5 bases). Germline V gene sequence: CDR1 MNHNS, CDR2 SASEGT. This CDR3 contains 15 residues. V lost 2 bases, J lost 7 bases, and 17 bases lay in between. The CDR3 spells CASSETMTVPRGYTF. The CDR3 nucleotides read TGTGCCAGCAGTGAAACAATGACAGTCCCTCGTGGCTACACCTTC.

V is TRBV19 and J is TRBJ2-7; D is perhaps TRBD1 (5 bases). V dropped 3 bases and J dropped 0 bases, with 9 bases sitting between them. The CDR3 contains 14 residues. Germline CDR1 LNHDA, CDR2 SQIVND (reference sequence). The CDR3 spells CASSIQGASYEQYF. Written as DNA, the CDR3 is TGTGCCAGTAGTATTCAGGGTGCCTCCTACGAGCAGTACTTC.

This clone was counted a single time. The chain uses TRBV5-4 and TRBJ2-2, with a tentative D call TRBD2 (5 bases). CDR1 and CDR2 from the germline V gene are SGHNT and YYREEE (reference sequence). The V and J ends lost 4 bases and 7 bases respectively, with 14 bases between them. CDR3 length equals 14 residues. As DNA, the CDR3 is TGTGCCAGCAGCCCTGGCCTAGCTGGCGGGGAGCTGTTTTTT. It yields the protein CASSPGLAGGELFF.

A few counts support this clone. J is TRBJ1-1 and V is TRBV5-1, with unresolved D. The V end was cut by 3 bases, the J end by 2 bases, with 11 bases between. The CDR3 consists of 14 residues. The V gene's germline CDR1 is SGHRS and CDR2 YFSETQ. The CDR3: CASSSLGVNTEAFF. The CDR3 DNA reads as TGCGCCAGCAGCTCCCTGGGAGTAAACACTGAAGCTTTCTTT.

This chain connects TRBV7-6 to TRBJ2-1; 13 bases align to TRBD2. This CDR3 contains 19 residues. After removal of 2 bases from V and 0 bases from J, the junction contained 7 bases not matched to a gene. Germline V CDR1 and CDR2: SGHVS, FNYEAQ. The CDR3 sequence is CASSLRLAGGRGSYNEQFF. The CDR3 bases are TGTGCCAGCAGCTTAAGACTAGCGGGAGGTCGTGGCTCCTACAATGAGCAGTTCTTC.

The rearrangement joins TRBV5-1 to TRBJ1-6; TRBD1 matches 10 bases. Germline CDR1 SGHRS, CDR2 YFSETQ. The CDR3 is made up of 16 amino acids. Trimming took 0 bases from V and 7 from J; bases not matched to a gene: 4. CDR3 sequence: CASSLAMGQGNSPLHF. CDR3 coding DNA: TGCGCCAGCAGCTTGGCAATGGGACAGGGGAATTCACCCCTCCACTTT.

This rearrangement joins TRBV5-1 to TRBJ2-1; the match to TRBD1 covers 8 bases. Trimming removed 4 bases from V and 6 bases from J; junction bases left unmatched: 6. CDR1 is SGHRS, CDR2 YFSETQ, per germline. The CDR3 has 14 residues. As DNA, the CDR3 is TGCGCCAGCAGCGCGGGACAGGCCGGCAATGAGCAGTTCTTC. It specifies CASSAGQAGNEQFF.

The chain carries TRBV2 and TRBJ2-1; 7 nucleotides align to TRBD2. This CDR3 is 15 amino acids long. The ends lost 6 bases at V and 7 bases at J; junction bases unmatched: 12. The germline CDR1 and CDR2 sequences are SNHLY and FYNNEI. For the CDR3, the DNA is TGTGCCAGCAGCGCTACCGGGACTAAAAATAATGAGCAGTTCTTC. Its protein product is CASSATGTKNNEQFF.

The chain joins TRBV5-1 to TRBJ2-7, with TRBD1 identical over 9 bases. The germline CDR1 and CDR2 sequences are SGHRS and YFSETQ. CDR3 size: 15 residues. J lost 3 bases, V lost 4 bases, and 8 bases had no gene match. CDR3 DNA sequence: TGCGCCAGCAGCCCGGGACAGGGCATCGTCTACGAGCAGTACTTC. Translated: CASSPGQGIVYEQYF.

This sequence joins TRBV18 and TRBJ2-3; TRBD1 matches at 10 bases. CDR3 length equals 15 residues. The ends lost 5 bases at V and 0 bases at J; junction bases unmatched: 2. CDR1 KGHSH and CDR2 LQKENI come from the germline V gene. The CDR3 sequence is CASSTGQGSTDTQYF. The CDR3 DNA sequence: TGTGCCAGCTCAACGGGACAGGGGAGCACAGATACGCAGTATTTT.

This clone has just one count. This sequence joins TRBV9 and TRBJ2-7; 7 bases fit TRBD1. CDR1 is SGDLS and CDR2 is YYNGEE in the germline V gene. CDR3 length: 14 residues. J lost 6 bases, V lost 4 bases, and 10 bases had no gene match. CDR3 amino acids: CASSLGTVKGEQYF. The DNA for the CDR3 is TGTGCCAGCAGCCTCGGGACAGTGAAGGGCGAGCAGTACTTC.

This sequence joins TRBV11-2 and TRBJ2-3, with D hard to call. V lost 5 bases and J 1 base, leaving 10 bases between the germline ends. This CDR3 spans 14 amino acids. CDR1 is SGHAT and CDR2 is FQNNGV in the germline V gene. CDR3 bases: TGTGCCAGCAGCCGCGACACCGGCACAGATACGCAGTATTTT. This encodes CASSRDTGTDTQYF.

The V and J genes are TRBV27 and TRBJ2-1; 11 bases fit TRBD2. This CDR3 spans 16 amino acids. Germline assignment: CDR1 MNHEY and CDR2 SMNVEV (reference sequence). The J segment lost 3 bases and the V segment lost 6 bases, leaving 7 bases of the junction unmatched. This CDR3 reads CASRPTGTSGYNEQFF. The CDR3 coding sequence is TGTGCCAGCAGACCGACCGGGACTAGCGGCTACAATGAGCAGTTCTTC.

This chain connects TRBV7-9 to TRBJ2-1, with D possibly matching TRBD2 (5 bases). Germline V gives CDR1 SEHNR, CDR2 FQNEAQ (reference sequence). Trimming took off 2 bases at V and 3 bases at J, with 11 bases between the two ends. The CDR3 contains 15 residues. The chain's CDR3 is CASSLLVGDYNEQFF. CDR3 sequence (DNA): TGTGCCAGCAGCTTATTGGTCGGGGACTACAATGAGCAGTTCTTC. Full variable domain (remainder filled in from reference TRBV7-9 and TRBJ2-1): DTGVSQNPRHKITKRGQNVTFRCDPISEHNRLYWYRQTLGQGPEFLTYFQNEAQLEKSRLLSDRFSAERPKGSFSTLEIQRTEQGDSAMYLCASSLLVGDYNEQFFGPGTRLTVL.

V usage is TRBV5-6 and J usage is TRBJ2-5; the match to TRBD2 covers 7 bases. The CDR3 has 16 amino acids. Germline trimming cut 1 base from V and 5 bases from J; bases unmatched to any gene: 11. Looked up from germline, CDR1 is SGHDT and CDR2 is YYEEEE. The CDR3: CASSLWGSAGAETQYF. The DNA for the CDR3 is TGTGCCAGCAGCTTGTGGGGGTCGGCGGGAGCGGAGACCCAGTACTTC.

This rearrangement joins TRBV19 to TRBJ2-2, with D tentatively TRBD2 (5 bases). CDR1 and CDR2 from the germline V gene are LNHDA and SQIVND (reference sequence). The CDR3 totals 15 residues. V was pared by 7 bases and J by 0 bases, with 12 bases between. This CDR3 reads CASKRDQANTGELFF. As DNA, the CDR3 is TGTGCCAGTAAGAGGGATCAGGCGAACACCGGGGAGCTGTTTTTT.

The V and J genes are TRBV6-6 and TRBJ2-5; unclear D gene. V was pared by 4 bases and J by 5 bases, with 5 bases between. This CDR3 is built from 11 residues. Germline CDR1 MNHNY, CDR2 SVGAGI (reference sequence). The CDR3 loop is CASSSRETQYF. The CDR3 nucleotides are TGTGCCAGCAGTTCGAGGGAGACCCAGTACTTC.